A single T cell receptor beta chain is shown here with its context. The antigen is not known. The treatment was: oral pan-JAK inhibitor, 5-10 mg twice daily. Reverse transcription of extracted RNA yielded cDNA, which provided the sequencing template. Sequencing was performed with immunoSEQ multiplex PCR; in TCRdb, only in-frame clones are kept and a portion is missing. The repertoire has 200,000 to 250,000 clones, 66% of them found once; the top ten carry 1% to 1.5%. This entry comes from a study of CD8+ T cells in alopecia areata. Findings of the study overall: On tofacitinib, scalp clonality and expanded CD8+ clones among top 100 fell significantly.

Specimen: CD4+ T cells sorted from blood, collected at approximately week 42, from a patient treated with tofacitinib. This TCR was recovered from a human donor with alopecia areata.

Here the CDR3 DNA reads TGTGCCAGCAGCCGGACAGGGAATGGCTACACCTTC. Its translation is CASSRTGNGYTF. The chain recombines TRBV27 with TRBJ1-2; TRBD1 agrees at 8 bases. From germline, CDR1 is MNHEY and CDR2 SMNVEV (reference sequence). The CDR3 runs 12 residues. With 6 bases clipped from V and 6 bases from J, the junction kept 3 bases outside the gene matches.